This TCR beta chain was obtained from a study of blood T cells in healthy people across ages. Alongside a J-beta primer mix, a sample-barcoded 5' primer served in a second PCR lasting about 7 to 12 cycles. Tagging of each cDNA molecule was performed by a template-switch adaptor with 12 random nucleotides. One entry per CDR3 protein results from TCRdb running MiXCR on the 5' RACE reads. The sample carries 1 million or so distinct CDR3 sequences, 40% to 55% recorded once. Study-level results: Investigators viewed diversity estimates from one million T cells as underestimates, the study reported. Unsorted PBMCs prevented conclusive naive versus antigen-experienced comparison.

CDR3 size: 11 residues. Trimming removed 8 bases at V and 7 bases at J, with 11 bases between. Germline-derived CDR1 and CDR2 are SGHDN and FVKESK. As to this clonotype: What it binds is unknown.

The chain carries TRBV14 and TRBJ1-1; D not resolved. The sample consisted of blood. The origin of this receptor is a woman aged 55-75 years in good health. CDR3 DNA: TGTGCCAGCGGGCCGGGGATTGAAGCTTTCTTT. This translates into CASGPGIEAFF.